This T cell receptor (delta chain) was observed in a study of gamma-delta T cells after stem cell transplantation. TCRdb redid clone calling on the RT-PCR reads using CATT. The sample records 1,900 or so delta-chain clones, over 11% being singletons. The J segment lost 1 base and the V segment lost 1 base, leaving 19 bases of the junction unmatched. Germline CDR1 and CDR2: GEAIGNYY and EKD. There are 20 residues in the CDR3. The receptor was isolated from a human donor. It is not recorded whose cells these are; they may come from a transplant donor. This chain joins TRDV2 and TRDJ1; 8 bases are a match to TRDD3. The J gene was missing in TCRdb and was found by matching the end of the DNA to germline. Sequencing input: gamma-delta T cells. CDR3 nucleotide sequence: TGTGCCTGTGACACTCTGGGAGGACTGGGGGCTACGCCGGGCACCGATAAACTCATCTTT. Translated, it gives CACDTLGGLGATPGTDKLIF.